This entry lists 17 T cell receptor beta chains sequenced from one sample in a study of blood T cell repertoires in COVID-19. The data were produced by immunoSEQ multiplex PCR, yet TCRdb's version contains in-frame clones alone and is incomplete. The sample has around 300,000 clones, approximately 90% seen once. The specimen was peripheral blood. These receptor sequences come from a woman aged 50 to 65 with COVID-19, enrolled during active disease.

The CDR3 spells CASSSGQGGNTEAFF. CDR3 nucleotide sequence: TGCGCCAGCAGCTCCGGACAGGGGGGGAACACTGAAGCTTTCTTT. V usage is TRBV5-1 and J usage is TRBJ1-1; TRBD1 matches at 10 bases. The CDR3 consists of 15 residues. Trimming took 3 bases from V and 1 from J; bases not matched to a gene: 3. CDR1 SGHRS and CDR2 YFSETQ come from the germline V gene.

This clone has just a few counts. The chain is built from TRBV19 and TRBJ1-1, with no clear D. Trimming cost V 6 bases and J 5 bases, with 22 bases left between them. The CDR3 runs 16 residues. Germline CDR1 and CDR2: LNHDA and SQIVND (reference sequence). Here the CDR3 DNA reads TGTGCCAGTAGGACCTTCGTGAGGCCGGGAAGAACTGAAGCTTTCTTT. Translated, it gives CASRTFVRPGRTEAFF.

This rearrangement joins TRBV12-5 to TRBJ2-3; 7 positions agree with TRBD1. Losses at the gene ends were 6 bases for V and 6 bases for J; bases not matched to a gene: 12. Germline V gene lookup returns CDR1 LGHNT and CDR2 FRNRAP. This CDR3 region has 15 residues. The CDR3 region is CASGPGGWTADTQYF. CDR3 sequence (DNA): TGTGCTAGTGGACCAGGGGGATGGACAGCGGATACGCAGTATTTT. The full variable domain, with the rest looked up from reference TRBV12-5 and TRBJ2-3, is DARVTQTPRHKVTEMGQEVTMRCQPILGHNTVFWYRQTMMQGLELLAYFRNRAPLDDSGMPKDRFSAEMPDATLATLKIQPSEPRDSAVYFCASGPGGWTADTQYFGPGTRLTVL.

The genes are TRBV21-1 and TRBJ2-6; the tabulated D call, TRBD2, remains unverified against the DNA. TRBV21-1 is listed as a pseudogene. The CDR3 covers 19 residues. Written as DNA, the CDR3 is TGTGCCAGCAGCGCGGCGTGCTGGGAGAAGCCGCGAGGGGCCAACGTCCTGACTTTC. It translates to CASSAACWEKPRGANVLTF.

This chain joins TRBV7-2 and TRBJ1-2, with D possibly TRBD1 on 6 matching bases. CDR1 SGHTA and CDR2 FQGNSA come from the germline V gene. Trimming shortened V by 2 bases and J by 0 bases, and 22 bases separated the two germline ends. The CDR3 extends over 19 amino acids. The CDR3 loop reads CASSLISRQGRRSNYGYTF. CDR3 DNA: TGTGCCAGCAGCTTAATTTCTCGGCAGGGGCGACGGTCTAACTATGGCTACACCTTC.

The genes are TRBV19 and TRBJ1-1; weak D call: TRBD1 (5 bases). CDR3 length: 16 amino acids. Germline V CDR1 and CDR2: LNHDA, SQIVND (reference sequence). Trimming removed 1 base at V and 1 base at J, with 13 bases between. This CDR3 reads CASSIGQKVKNTEAFF. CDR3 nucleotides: TGTGCCAGTAGTATAGGACAGAAAGTCAAGAACACTGAAGCTTTCTTT.

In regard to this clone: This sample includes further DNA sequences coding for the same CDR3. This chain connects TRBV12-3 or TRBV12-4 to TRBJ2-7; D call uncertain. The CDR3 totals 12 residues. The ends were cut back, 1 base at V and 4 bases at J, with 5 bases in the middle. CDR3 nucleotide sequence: TGTGCCAGCAGTTTAGGGCTGTACGAGCAGTACTTC. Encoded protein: CASSLGLYEQYF.

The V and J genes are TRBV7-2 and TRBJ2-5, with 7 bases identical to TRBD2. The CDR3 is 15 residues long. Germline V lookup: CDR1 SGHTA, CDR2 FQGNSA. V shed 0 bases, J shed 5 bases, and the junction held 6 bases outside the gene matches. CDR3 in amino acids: CASSLAGGSGETQYF. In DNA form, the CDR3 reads TGTGCCAGCAGCTTAGCGGGAGGGTCAGGGGAGACCCAGTACTTC.

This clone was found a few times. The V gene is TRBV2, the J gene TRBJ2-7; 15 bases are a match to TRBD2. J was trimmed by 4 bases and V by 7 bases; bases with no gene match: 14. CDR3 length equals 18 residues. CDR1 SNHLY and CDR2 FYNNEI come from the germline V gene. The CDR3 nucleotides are TGTGCCAGCATTTGGGGACTAGCGGGAGGAGGAGGGGGATACGAGCAGTACTTC. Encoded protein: CASIWGLAGGGGGYEQYF. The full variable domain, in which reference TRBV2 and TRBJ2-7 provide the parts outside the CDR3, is EPEVTQTPSHQVTQMGQEVILRCVPISNHLYFYWYRQILGQKVEFLVSFYNNEISEKSEIFDDQFSVERPDGSNFTLKIRSTKLEDSAMYFCASIWGLAGGGGGYEQYFGPGTRLTVT.

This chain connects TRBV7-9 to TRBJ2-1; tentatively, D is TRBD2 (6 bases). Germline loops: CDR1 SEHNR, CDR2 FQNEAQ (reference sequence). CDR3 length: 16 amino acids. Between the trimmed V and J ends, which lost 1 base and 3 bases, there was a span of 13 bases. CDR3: CASSLGVAAFYNEQFF. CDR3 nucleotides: TGTGCCAGCAGCTTAGGAGTAGCGGCCTTCTACAATGAGCAGTTCTTC.

In DNA form, the CDR3 reads TGTGCCAGCAGTTGGACAGTACTTGGCGTCCTGACTTTC. It is translated as CASSWTVLGVLTF. The gene calls are TRBV12-3 or TRBV12-4 and TRBJ2-6, with a possible D match to TRBD1 (6 bases). This CDR3 comprises 13 residues. V was clipped by 4 bases and J by 12 bases, with 13 bases between them.

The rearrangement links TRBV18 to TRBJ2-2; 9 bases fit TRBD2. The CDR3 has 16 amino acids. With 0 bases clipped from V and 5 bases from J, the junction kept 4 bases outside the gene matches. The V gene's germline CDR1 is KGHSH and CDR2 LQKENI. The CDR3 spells CASSPPGLAPTGELFF. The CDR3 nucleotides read TGTGCCAGCTCACCACCGGGACTAGCTCCTACCGGGGAGCTGTTTTTT.

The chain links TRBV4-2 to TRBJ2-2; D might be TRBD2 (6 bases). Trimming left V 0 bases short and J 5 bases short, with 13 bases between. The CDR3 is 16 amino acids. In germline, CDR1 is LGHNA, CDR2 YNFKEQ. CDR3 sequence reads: CASSQDRGRGTGELFF. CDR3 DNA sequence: TGTGCCAGCAGCCAAGATCGGGGGAGAGGGACCGGGGAGCTGTTTTTT.

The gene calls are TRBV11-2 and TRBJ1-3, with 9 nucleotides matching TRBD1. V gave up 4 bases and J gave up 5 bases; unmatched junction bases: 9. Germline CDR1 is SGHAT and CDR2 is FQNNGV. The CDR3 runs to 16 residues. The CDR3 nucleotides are TGTGCCAGCAGCTCTTACAGGGGGCGAGTTAGAAACACCATATATTTT. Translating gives CASSSYRGRVRNTIYF.

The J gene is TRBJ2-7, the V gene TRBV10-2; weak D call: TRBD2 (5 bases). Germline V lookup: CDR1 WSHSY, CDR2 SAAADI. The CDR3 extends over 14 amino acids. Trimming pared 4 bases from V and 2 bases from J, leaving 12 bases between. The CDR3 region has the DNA TGCGCCAGCAGTGGGGAGAACAGAGCCTACGAGCAGTACTTC. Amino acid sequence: CASSGENRAYEQYF.

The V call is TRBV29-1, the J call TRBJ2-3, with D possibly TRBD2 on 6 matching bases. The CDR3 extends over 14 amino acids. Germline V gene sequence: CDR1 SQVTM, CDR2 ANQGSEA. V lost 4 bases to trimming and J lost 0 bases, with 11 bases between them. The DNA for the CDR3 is TGCAGCGTTGTCGGGAGATCTAGCACAGATACGCAGTATTTT. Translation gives CSVVGRSSTDTQYF.

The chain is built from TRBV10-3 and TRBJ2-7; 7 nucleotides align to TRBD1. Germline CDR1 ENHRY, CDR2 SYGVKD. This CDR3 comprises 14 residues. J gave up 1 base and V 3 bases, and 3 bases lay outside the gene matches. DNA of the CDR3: TGTGCCATCAGTGACCGACAGGGTTCCTACGAGCAGTACTTC. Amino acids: CAISDRQGSYEQYF.